Sequencing of this TCR beta chain was carried out in a study of T-cell reconstitution after alpha-beta-depleted transplantation in children. Construction of the TCRbeta library involved unique molecular identifiers. TCRdb reanalysed the PCR reads using MiXCR and keeps one entry per CDR3 protein. The table lists approximately 980,000 distinct CDR3 sequences, 25% to 30% of them singletons. The CDR3 length is 13 residues. Germline lookup yields CDR1 SEHNR and CDR2 FQNEAQ (reference sequence). Trimming cost V 4 bases and J 4 bases, with 9 bases left between them. The chain has TRBV7-9 and TRBJ2-3, with D perhaps assigned TRBD1 or TRBD2 (5 bases each). This TCR was sampled from a boy less than two years old who had a stem cell transplant for SCID, so the T cells may come from the graft donor. The sample in question was PBMCs, mostly from graft donor cells, obtained 360 days after TCRalphabeta/CD19-depleted stem cell transplant. This CDR3 is CASSWGLADTQYF. Here the CDR3 DNA reads TGTGCCAGCAGCTGGGGGTTGGCAGATACGCAGTATTTT.